These T cell receptor beta chains were read from a single sample in a study of shared clonotypes between healthy human individuals. The assay was immunoSEQ multiplex PCR, and TCRdb's table has in-frame clones only and misses some. The sample shows 800,000 to 1,200,000 clones, approximately 80% of them seen only once. Input material: memory CD4+ T cells from PBMCs. All receptors derive from a man younger than 30 in good health. Some clones in this sample may be carry-over from other donors' samples. The CDR3 runs from the conserved cysteine through the conserved F or W. A D gene is named only where the DNA matches it firmly. Rows may omit the clone size; those that give it use once, few, many or a size class.

size,D,J,V,DNA,CDR3
NA,NA,TRBJ2-1,TRBV5-1,TGCGCCAGCAGCTGGGGGAGCTCCTACAATGAGCAGTTCTTC,CASSWGSSYNEQFF
NA,TRBD1,TRBJ1-5,TRBV25-1,TGTGCCAGCAGTCACAGGGACAGGGTTGACCTGCCATGGCAGCCCCAGCATTTT,CASSHRDRVDLPWQPQHF
NA,NA,TRBJ2-2,TRBV15,TGTGCCACCAGCAGAGATCGGCAGGCGGTGGACACCGGGGAGCTGTTTTTT,CATSRDRQAVDTGELFF
few,NA,TRBJ2-7,TRBV2,TGTGCCAGCAAGGACAGAGCCTACGAGCAGTACTTC,CASKDRAYEQYF
NA,NA,TRBJ1-1,TRBV9,TGTGCCAGCAGTGCCCTCCGGGGGGGTCAAAGGGATTTTGAAGCTTTCTTT,CASSALRGGQRDFEAFF
NA,NA,TRBJ1-2,TRBV5-1,TGCGCCAGCAGCTTGGACAGGTTCGCCCCGGATGGCTACACCTTC,CASSLDRFAPDGYTF
NA,NA,TRBJ1-2,TRBV29-1,TGTAGCGTTGAAACGGCACAGATTTATGGCTACACCTTC,CSVETAQIYGYTF
NA,TRBD2,TRBJ2-1,TRBV5-1,TGCGCCAGCAGCTGGGGGACTAGCGGCTACAATGAGCAGTTCTTC,CASSWGTSGYNEQFF
NA,TRBD1,TRBJ1-4,TRBV7-6,TGTGCCAGCAGCTTAGGGGACCGACAGGGGGCGCAACTGTTTTTT,CASSLGDRQGAQLFF
NA,NA,TRBJ2-5,TRBV29-1,TGCAGCGTTGCCGGGGGCGAAGAGACCCAGTACTTC,CSVAGGEETQYF
NA,NA,TRBJ2-1,TRBV11-2,TGTGCCAGCAGCTTAGACCGCGATGAGCAGTTCTTC,CASSLDRDEQFF
NA,NA,TRBJ2-3,TRBV7-3,TGTGCCAGCAGCTTGCGGGCGCCGTCAGATACGCAGTATTTT,CASSLRAPSDTQYF
few,NA,TRBJ2-4,TRBV4-1,TGCGCCAGCAGCCATGTGAGCGGGTACGGAGCCAAAAACATTCAGTACTTC,CASSHVSGYGAKNIQYF
NA,NA,TRBJ1-1,TRBV6-5,TGTGCCAGCGGGGTCCTAGGTAGTCAGGCTGAAGCTTTCTTT,CASGVLGSQAEAFF
NA,NA,TRBJ1-2,TRBV25-1,TGTGCCAGCAGTGAACACCAGACCGTAGACTATGGCTACACCTTC,CASSEHQTVDYGYTF
NA,TRBD2,TRBJ2-5,TRBV28,TGTGCCAGCAGTTCGACTAGCGGCACCCAAGAGACCCAGTACTTC,CASSSTSGTQETQYF
NA,NA,TRBJ2-5,TRBV5-1,TGCGCCAGCAGCTTGTCTGGAAGCCAAGAGACCCAGTACTTC,CASSLSGSQETQYF
NA,TRBD1,TRBJ2-1,TRBV5-1,TGCGCCAGCAGAACACAGGGGACCCACAATGAGCAGTTCTTC,CASRTQGTHNEQFF
NA,NA,TRBJ2-3,TRBV7-9,TGTGCCAGCAGCAGAAGCACAGATACGCAGTATTTT,CASSRSTDTQYF
NA,TRBD2,TRBJ2-5,TRBV9,TGTGCCAGCAGCGTAGTCGCGGGAGGACAAGAGACCCAGTACTTC,CASSVVAGGQETQYF
NA,NA,TRBJ1-2,TRBV28,TGTGCCAGCAGTTTATCGTTTAGGGGAAAGGGCTACACCTTC,CASSLSFRGKGYTF
NA,TRBD2,TRBJ2-4,TRBV23-1,TGCGCCAGCAGTCAATCGATGGCTAGCGGGAGATTGGCCAAAAACATTCAGTACTTC,CASSQSMASGRLAKNIQYF
NA,TRBD1,TRBJ1-2,TRBV19,TGTGCCAGTAGATACAGGGGAGGAAGAGTGATTTATGGCTACACCTTC,CASRYRGGRVIYGYTF
many,NA,TRBJ1-2,TRBV5-8,TGTGCCAGCAGCTTGGCCCGAGCTTACGATGGCTACACCTTC,CASSLARAYDGYTF
NA,NA,TRBJ2-6,TRBV29-1,TGCAGCGTAATTTGGGAGTGGGGGGCCAACGTCCTGACTTTC,CSVIWEWGANVLTF
NA,NA,TRBJ2-1,TRBV11-3,TGTGCCAGCAGCTCGGACTACCGGAGGTCATATGAGCAGTTCTTC,CASSSDYRRSYEQFF
NA,NA,TRBJ2-5,TRBV29-1,TGCAGCGTTAGGGGAAGGGGGTCGGGAGAGACCCAGTACTTC,CSVRGRGSGETQYF
NA,TRBD1,TRBJ2-7,TRBV11-3,TGTGCCAGCAGCCCGAGACAGGGCCCATCCTACGAGCAGTACTTC,CASSPRQGPSYEQYF
NA,TRBD2,TRBJ2-3,TRBV7-9,TGTGCCAGCAGCGGGACTAGTCAGGCAGATACGCAGTATTTT,CASSGTSQADTQYF
NA,NA,TRBJ1-4,TRBV5-1,TGCGCCAGCAGCTTGGCGGGAGTGGATGAAAAACTGTTTTTT,CASSLAGVDEKLFF
NA,NA,TRBJ1-2,TRBV28,TGTGCCAGCAGTTTACTCCCGAGGGGCGGGGGTGGCTACACCTTC,CASSLLPRGGGGYTF
NA,NA,TRBJ2-2,TRBV4-3,TGCGCCAGCAGCCAAGGACCTGGCGTCGGGCCTAGCTGGACCGGGGAGCTGTTTTTT,CASSQGPGVGPSWTGELFF
NA,TRBD1,TRBJ2-7,TRBV28,TGTGCCAGCAGTTTATCACAGGGGGCGGGCGAGCAGTACTTC,CASSLSQGAGEQYF
NA,NA,TRBJ2-7,TRBV4-2,TGTGCCAGCAGCCAATCGGGGACACCCTCCTACGAGCAGTACTTC,CASSQSGTPSYEQYF
once,NA,TRBJ2-7,TRBV11-2,TGTGCCAGCAGCTTTTCGCCAGCCTACGAGCAGTACTTC,CASSFSPAYEQYF
few,TRBD1,TRBJ1-1,TRBV30,TGTGCCTGGAACGGACAGGGAACGGGCGCTGAAGCTTTCTTT,CAWNGQGTGAEAFF
NA,NA,TRBJ2-7,TRBV7-2,TGTGCCAGCAGCTTATATCCCCTTCCTTCCGAGCAGTACTTC,CASSLYPLPSEQYF
NA,TRBD1,TRBJ1-1,TRBV6-6,TGTGCCAGCAGGGACCTGCACAGGGGTCAGACTGAAGCTTTCTTT,CASRDLHRGQTEAFF
NA,NA,TRBJ2-1,TRBV18,TGTGCCAGCTCAGGGGCAGGGCTGTTTAATGAGCAGTTCTTC,CASSGAGLFNEQFF
NA,NA,TRBJ2-1,TRBV5-4,TGTGCCAGCAGCCGGGGCGGCGCCCAATCGAACAATGAGCAGTTCTTC,CASSRGGAQSNNEQFF
NA,TRBD1,TRBJ1-1,TRBV2,TGTGCCAGCAGGGGACAGGGGGCGCACACTGAAGCTTTCTTT,CASRGQGAHTEAFF
once,NA,TRBJ1-2,TRBV28,TGTGCCAGCAGTTTCGGCGTCGAGGGCTACACCTTC,CASSFGVEGYTF
NA,TRBD1,TRBJ1-5,TRBV6-1,TGTGCCAGCAGTGATCGACCGGGACAGGGGACTTGGGGTAGCAATCAGCCCCAGCATTTT,CASSDRPGQGTWGSNQPQHF
NA,TRBD1,TRBJ2-5,TRBV27,TGTGCCAGCAGTCTGAGGACAGGGGGAGAGACCCAGTACTTC,CASSLRTGGETQYF
NA,NA,TRBJ2-6,TRBV14,TGTGCCAGCAGGGGATCTGGGGCCAACGTCCTGACTTTC,CASRGSGANVLTF
NA,TRBD1,TRBJ1-4,TRBV9,TGTGCCAGCAGCGCCCACCGGGACAGCACTAATGAAAAACTGTTTTTT,CASSAHRDSTNEKLFF
NA,TRBD1,TRBJ1-4,TRBV10-3,TGTGCCATCAGTGAAGACAGGGGGGATGAAAAACTGTTTTTT,CAISEDRGDEKLFF
NA,NA,TRBJ1-1,TRBV5-1,TGCGCCAGCAGCTTGGCCTCGGGGATCAACACTGAAGCTTTCTTT,CASSLASGINTEAFF
NA,NA,TRBJ2-3,TRBV29-1,TGCAGCGTTGGCAATGGCGGGCGGAGCACAGATACGCAGTATTTT,CSVGNGGRSTDTQYF
NA,NA,TRBJ2-2,TRBV11-2,TGTGCCAGCAGTTCGCTAGTATCGGGGGAGCTGTTTTTT,CASSSLVSGELFF
NA,NA,TRBJ2-1,TRBV21-1,TGTGCCAGCAGCGCCACTCCCTGGCGGAGCTCCTACAATGAGCAGTTCTTC,CASSATPWRSSYNEQFF
few,TRBD1,TRBJ1-2,TRBV27,TGTGCCAGCAGTCCTAACTCAGGACAGGCTAACTATGGCTACACCTTC,CASSPNSGQANYGYTF
few,TRBD1,TRBJ1-5,TRBV6-5,TGTGCCAGCAGTAGACAGGGAAGCAATCAGCCCCAGCATTTT,CASSRQGSNQPQHF
NA,TRBD2,TRBJ2-3,TRBV11-2,TGTGCCAGCAGCTCCCCGCCTAGCGGGAGTACAGATACGCAGTATTTT,CASSSPPSGSTDTQYF